The 25 T cell receptor beta chains below were found in one sample sequenced in a study of graft-versus-host responses after intestinal transplantation. Profiled with immunoSEQ multiplex PCR; TCRdb holds only in-frame clones, not every one. The sample has about 90,000 clones, less than 95% seen once. No antigen has been assigned to these receptors. This sample comprised unstimulated CD4+ T cells sorted from spleen or lymph node cells, obtained before transplant. These TCRs come from a human donor who was the organ donor for an intestinal transplant.

In DNA, the CDR3 is TGTGCCAGCAGCGCCGGTGACAGGGTCACGAGGGGCACTGAAGCTTTCTTT. Its protein product is CASSAGDRVTRGTEAFF. The chain has TRBV5-4 and TRBJ1-1; 7 bases align to TRBD1. The CDR3 length is 17 residues. Germline assignment: CDR1 SGHNT and CDR2 YYREEE (reference sequence). Trimming removed 4 bases from V and 4 bases from J; junction bases left unmatched: 16.

This clone appeared a single time. The chain couples TRBV2 to TRBJ1-5, with 8 bases identical to TRBD1. Germline loops: CDR1 SNHLY, CDR2 FYNNEI. The CDR3 is made up of 19 amino acids. V shed 3 bases and J 4 bases; nucleotides not matched to a gene: 17. The chain's CDR3 is CASSDGFSRGTGKNQPQHF. In DNA, the CDR3 is TGTGCCAGCAGTGACGGTTTCTCGAGGGGGACAGGAAAGAATCAGCCCCAGCATTTT.

The J gene is TRBJ1-1, the V gene TRBV2; D is perhaps TRBD1 (5 bases). Trimming pared 5 bases from V and 3 bases from J, leaving 10 bases between. The CDR3 is made up of 13 amino acids. Germline V gene sequence: CDR1 SNHLY, CDR2 FYNNEI. The CDR3 reads CASSFRQHTEAFF. The DNA of the CDR3 is TGTGCCAGCAGTTTCCGACAGCACACTGAAGCTTTCTTT.

Points on this clone: This CDR3 is also generated by other DNA sequences in the sample. The chain employs TRBV10-3 and TRBJ2-3; 9 bases agree with TRBD2. The germline V gene encodes CDR1 ENHRY and CDR2 SYGVKD. Trimming removed 6 bases from V and 2 bases from J; junction bases left unmatched: 3. This CDR3 region has 14 residues. CDR3 in amino acids: CAIRLAGNTDTQYF. The CDR3 DNA reads TGTGCCATCAGGCTAGCGGGGAACACAGATACGCAGTATTTT.

This clone has a single count. This chain joins TRBV2 and TRBJ2-7, with unresolved D. Trimming removed 5 bases at V and 5 bases at J, with 19 bases between. The length of the CDR3 is 15 residues. CDR1 and CDR2 (germline): SNHLY, FYNNEI. CDR3 nucleotide sequence: TGTGCCAGCAGTTCAGACGCGGCTAGTTATCACGAGCAGTACTTC. Encoded protein: CASSSDAASYHEQYF.

This chain's CDR3 is CASSRGTSLSDGYTF. The DNA of the CDR3 is TGCGCCAGCAGCCGGGGGACCAGCCTATCCGATGGCTACACCTTC. The chain employs TRBV5-1 and TRBJ1-2; maybe TRBD1 (5 bases). CDR3 size: 15 residues. CDR1 and CDR2 (germline): SGHRS, YFSETQ. V lost 4 bases to trimming and J lost 6 bases, with 19 bases between them.

The chain carries TRBV11-3 and TRBJ1-1; D is possibly TRBD1 (6 bases). Germline loops: CDR1 SGHNT, CDR2 YENEEA. CDR3 length equals 19 residues. The V and J ends lost 2 bases and 2 bases respectively, with 24 bases between them. DNA of the CDR3: TGTGCCAGCAGCTTACGGGGTCGGACAGACACAAGAAAAAACACTGAAGCTTTCTTT. Translating gives CASSLRGRTDTRKNTEAFF.

This chain uses TRBV5-3 with TRBJ2-5; D gene unclear. TRBV5-3 falls under the ORF class, with uncertain function. Trimming cost V 1 base and J 4 bases, with 17 bases left between them. The CDR3 spans 16 residues. CDR3 amino acids: CARSLKSALMRETQYF. DNA of the CDR3: TGTGCCAGAAGCTTGAAGTCCGCCTTAATGAGAGAGACCCAGTACTTC.

J is TRBJ2-3 and V is TRBV10-1, with 7 positions matching TRBD1. With V trimmed by 0 bases and J by 4 bases, 4 bases remained unmatched. Germline V gene lookup returns CDR1 WNHNN and CDR2 SYGVQD (reference sequence). This CDR3 is 15 amino acids long. The CDR3 DNA is TGCGCCAGCAGTGAGTCGAGACAGGGACCAGATACGCAGTATTTT. Translating it yields CASSESRQGPDTQYF.

The chain employs TRBV30 and TRBJ1-3, with 7 positions matching TRBD1. This CDR3 is 11 amino acids long. The V gene's germline CDR1 is GTSNPN and CDR2 SVGIG (reference sequence). V trimming: 5 bases; J trimming: 6 bases; junction bases outside the gene matches: 1. CDR3 sequence: CAWGTANTIYF. Written as DNA, the CDR3 is TGTGCCTGGGGGACAGCAAACACCATATATTTT. Variable domain in full (rest from reference TRBV30 and TRBJ1-3): SQTIHQWPATLVQPVGSPLSLECTVEGTSNPNLYWYRQAAGRGLQLLFYSVGIGQISSEVPQNLSASRPQDRQFILSSKKLLLSDSGFYLCAWGTANTIYFGEGSWLTVV.

The chain carries TRBV11-2 and TRBJ1-3, with 9 positions matching TRBD1. The CDR3 sequence is 16 residues long. Trimming at V came to 2 bases and at J to 8 bases, leaving 10 bases not matched to a gene. The V gene's germline CDR1 is SGHAT and CDR2 FQNNGV. In nucleotides, the CDR3 is TGTGCCAGCAGCTTACGGCCGGGACAGGGCATACACACCATATATTTT. Protein: CASSLRPGQGIHTIYF.

The J gene is TRBJ1-2, the V gene TRBV28; a weak D match, TRBD1 (5 bases). The CDR3 sequence is 15 residues long. The germline V gene encodes CDR1 MDHEN and CDR2 SYDVKM. V was pared by 4 bases and J by 4 bases, with 16 bases between. CDR3 coding DNA: TGTGCCAGCAGTTGGGGAGGAGGGGCCGTCTATGGCTACACCTTC. Translating gives CASSWGGGAVYGYTF.

The V call is TRBV7-9, the J call TRBJ1-5, with 12 bases lining up with TRBD1. The junction had 4 bases not matched to a gene; V was cut back by 5 bases and J by 2 bases. CDR1 and CDR2 from the germline V gene are SEHNR and FQNEAQ (reference sequence). The CDR3 totals 16 residues. CDR3 coding DNA: TGTGCCAGCAGCCTAGGGACAGGGGGCGGCAATCAGCCCCAGCATTTT. It translates to CASSLGTGGGNQPQHF.

V usage is TRBV18 and J usage is TRBJ1-1, with D hard to call. The CDR3 contains 15 residues. Looked up from germline, CDR1 is KGHSH and CDR2 is LQKENI. V lost 3 bases, J lost 4 bases, and 15 bases lay in between. The CDR3 sequence: CASSPLPPQVTEAFF. In DNA, the CDR3 is TGTGCCAGCTCACCGCTTCCCCCCCAGGTCACTGAAGCTTTCTTT. The variable domain in full, with the rest retrieved from reference TRBV18 and TRBJ1-1, is NAGVMQNPRHLVRRRGQEARLRCSPMKGHSHVYWYRQLPEEGLKFMVYLQKENIIDESGMPKERFSAEFPKEGPSILRIQQVVRGDSAAYFCASSPLPPQVTEAFFGQGTRLTVV.

The V gene is TRBV5-1, the J gene TRBJ2-7; TRBD2 agrees at 10 bases. J was trimmed by 4 bases and V by 0 bases; bases with no gene match: 4. There are 15 residues in the CDR3. In germline, CDR1 is SGHRS, CDR2 YFSETQ. The DNA of the CDR3 is TGCGCCAGCAGCTTGGATCCGGGACTAGCGTACGAGCAGTACTTC. It translates to CASSLDPGLAYEQYF. The whole variable domain, filled in from reference TRBV5-1 and TRBJ2-7, reads KAGVTQTPRYLIKTRGQQVTLSCSPISGHRSVSWYQQTPGQGLQFLFEYFSETQRNKGNFPGRFSGRQFSNSRSEMNVSTLELGDSALYLCASSLDPGLAYEQYFGPGTRLTVT.

The gene calls are TRBV5-1 and TRBJ2-3; 10 nucleotides match TRBD1. The CDR3 is 14 residues long. V shed 4 bases and J 4 bases; nucleotides not matched to a gene: 3. Looked up from germline, CDR1 is SGHRS and CDR2 is YFSETQ. The CDR3, as DNA: TGCGCCAGCAGCCCCGGACAGGGGGCAGATACGCAGTATTTT. This gives the protein CASSPGQGADTQYF.

The chain combines TRBV6-5 with TRBJ1-1; D possibly corresponds to TRBD1 (5 bases). V dropped 4 bases and J dropped 4 bases, with 19 bases sitting between them. Germline-derived CDR1 and CDR2 are MNHEY and SVGAGI. The CDR3 spans 16 residues. The CDR3 sequence: CASSSRHRPGSTEAFF. CDR3 coding DNA: TGTGCCAGCAGTTCTCGACACAGACCAGGGTCCACTGAAGCTTTCTTT.

The chain uses TRBV11-1 and TRBJ1-6, with D possibly being TRBD1 (6 bases). The CDR3 runs 16 residues. V gave up 6 bases and J gave up 7 bases, with 19 bases separating them. The germline CDR1 and CDR2 sequences are SGHAT and FQDESV (reference sequence). The CDR3 bases are TGTGCCAGCAGTTTACGAACCGGGACAACGAATTCACCCCTCCACTTT. Its translation is CASSLRTGTTNSPLHF.

V gene TRBV5-3 combines with J gene TRBJ1-5, with 8 bases identical to TRBD1. TRBV5-3 is an open reading frame, and its role is uncertain. V dropped 2 bases and J dropped 2; count of bases not matched to a gene: 6. This CDR3 is built from 16 residues. Here the CDR3 DNA reads TGTGCCAGAAGCTTAAGGGCAGGGGGCCGCAATCAGCCCCAGCATTTT. Residues: CARSLRAGGRNQPQHF.

The chain joins TRBV7-9 to TRBJ2-1; TRBD2 matches 8 bases. The CDR3 extends over 18 amino acids. Trimming removed 1 base from V and 0 bases from J; junction bases left unmatched: 8. CDR1 SEHNR and CDR2 FQNEAQ come from the germline V gene (reference sequence). CDR3 nucleotides: TGTGCCAGCAGCTTAGGTGCACTAGCGGTGAGCTCCTACAATGAGCAGTTCTTC. Encoded protein: CASSLGALAVSSYNEQFF.

The V and J genes are TRBV5-1 and TRBJ2-1; TRBD2 aligns across 13 bases. Germline values: CDR1 SGHRS, CDR2 YFSETQ. The CDR3 is 18 amino acids. J lost 1 base, V lost 3 bases, and 7 bases had no gene match. The CDR3 here is CASSSVWTSGSSYNEQFF. The CDR3 bases are TGCGCCAGCAGCTCAGTGTGGACTAGCGGGAGTTCCTACAATGAGCAGTTCTTC.

In this sample, this clone turned up once. This rearrangement joins TRBV5-4 to TRBJ2-3; 8 nucleotides align to TRBD2. Trimming cost V 3 bases and J 6 bases; bases outside gene matches: 9. CDR3 size: 15 residues. CDR1 and CDR2 from the germline V gene are SGHNT and YYREEE (reference sequence). The CDR3 DNA sequence: TGTGCCAGCAGCTCTTGGCCGGGAGGGCCTGATACGCAGTATTTT. The encoded protein is CASSSWPGGPDTQYF.

The chain combines TRBV27 with TRBJ1-3; D unclear. The germline V and J ends were trimmed by 9 bases and 4 bases, with 19 bases remaining between them. The CDR3 consists of 15 residues. The V gene's germline CDR1 is MNHEY and CDR2 SMNVEV (reference sequence). The CDR3 region has the DNA TGTGCCAGTCCGAACCGAGGGCAGAAAGGAAACACCATATATTTT. It is translated as CASPNRGQKGNTIYF.

This clone appeared once. The chain uses TRBV11-2 and TRBJ2-5; 7 nucleotides match TRBD1. With V trimmed by 5 bases and J by 0 bases, 12 bases remained unmatched. The germline gives CDR1 SGHAT, CDR2 FQNNGV. The CDR3 consists of 17 residues. CDR3 residues: CASSMRNRGSYQETQYF. As DNA, the CDR3 is TGTGCCAGCAGCATGAGAAACAGGGGATCGTACCAAGAGACCCAGTACTTC.

The rearrangement joins TRBV7-3 to TRBJ1-2; TRBD1 aligns across 7 bases. The CDR3 has 15 residues. The germline V gene has CDR1 SGHTA and CDR2 FQGTGA. Germline trimming cut 3 bases from V and 5 bases from J; bases unmatched to any gene: 9. As DNA, the CDR3 is TGTGCCAGCAGCTTGGCAGGGGGTGTAGATTATGGCTACACCTTC. Its protein is CASSLAGGVDYGYTF.